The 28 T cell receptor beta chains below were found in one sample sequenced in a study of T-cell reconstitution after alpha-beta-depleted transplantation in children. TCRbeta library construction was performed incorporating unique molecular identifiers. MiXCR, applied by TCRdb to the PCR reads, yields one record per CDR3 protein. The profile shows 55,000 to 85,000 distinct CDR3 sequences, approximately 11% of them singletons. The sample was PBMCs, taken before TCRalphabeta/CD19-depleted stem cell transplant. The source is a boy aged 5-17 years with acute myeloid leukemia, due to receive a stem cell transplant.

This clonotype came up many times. CDR3 in amino acids: CASSSLAASYTDTQYF. CDR3 sequence (DNA): TGTGCCAGCAGCTCCCTAGCGGCTTCCTACACAGATACGCAGTATTTT. This chain joins TRBV3-1 and TRBJ2-3; 7 bases are a match to TRBD2. The CDR3 covers 16 residues. Germline V gene lookup returns CDR1 LGHDT and CDR2 YNNKEL (reference sequence). V gave up 5 bases and J gave up 2 bases; unmatched junction bases: 10.

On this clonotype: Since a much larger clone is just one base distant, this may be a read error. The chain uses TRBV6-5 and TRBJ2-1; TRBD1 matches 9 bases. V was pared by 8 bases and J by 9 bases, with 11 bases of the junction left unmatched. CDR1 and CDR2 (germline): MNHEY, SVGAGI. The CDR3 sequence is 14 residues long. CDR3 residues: CASRWGQGFGEQFF. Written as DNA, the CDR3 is TGTGCCAGCCGTTGGGGACAGGGATTTGGTGAGCAGTTCTTC.

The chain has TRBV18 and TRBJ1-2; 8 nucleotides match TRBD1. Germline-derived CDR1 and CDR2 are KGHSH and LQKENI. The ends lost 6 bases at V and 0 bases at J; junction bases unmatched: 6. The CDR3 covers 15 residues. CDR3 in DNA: TGTGCCAGCTCCAACGGACAGGGCCCTAACTATGGCTACACCTTC. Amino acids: CASSNGQGPNYGYTF.

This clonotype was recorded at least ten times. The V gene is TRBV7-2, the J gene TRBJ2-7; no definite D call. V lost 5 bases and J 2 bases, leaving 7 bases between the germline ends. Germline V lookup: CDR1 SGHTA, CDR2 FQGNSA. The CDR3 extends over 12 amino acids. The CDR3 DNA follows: TGTGCCAGCAGCGCCTCCACCTACGAGCAGTACTTC. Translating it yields CASSASTYEQYF.

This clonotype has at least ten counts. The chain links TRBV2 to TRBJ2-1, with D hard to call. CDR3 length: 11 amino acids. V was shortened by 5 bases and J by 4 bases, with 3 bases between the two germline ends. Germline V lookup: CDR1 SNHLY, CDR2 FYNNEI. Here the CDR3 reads CASSPYNEQFF. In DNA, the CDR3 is TGTGCCAGCAGTCCATACAATGAGCAGTTCTTC.

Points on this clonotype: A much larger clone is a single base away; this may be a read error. CDR3 protein: CASSPGGPHDQYV. CDR3 DNA sequence: TGTGCCAGCTCCCCGGGGGGCCCCCACGACCAGTACGTC. V usage is TRBV12-3 or TRBV12-4 and J usage is TRBJ2-7; TRBD2 might be the D (7 bases). The CDR3 is 13 residues long.

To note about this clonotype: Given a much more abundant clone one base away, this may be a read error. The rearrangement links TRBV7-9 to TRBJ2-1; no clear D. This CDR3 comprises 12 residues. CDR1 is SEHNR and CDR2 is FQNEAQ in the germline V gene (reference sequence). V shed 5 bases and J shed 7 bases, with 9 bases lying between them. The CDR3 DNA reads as TGTGCCAGCAGCCCCCCCTTGAATGAGCAGTTCTTC. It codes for CASSPPLNEQFF.

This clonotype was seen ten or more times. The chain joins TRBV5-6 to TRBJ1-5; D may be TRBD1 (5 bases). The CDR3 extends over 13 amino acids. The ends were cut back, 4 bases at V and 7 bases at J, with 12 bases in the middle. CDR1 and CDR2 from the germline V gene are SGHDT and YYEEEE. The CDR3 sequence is CASSQRGDQPQHF. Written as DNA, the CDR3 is TGTGCCAGCAGCCAACGGGGGGACCAGCCCCAGCATTTT.

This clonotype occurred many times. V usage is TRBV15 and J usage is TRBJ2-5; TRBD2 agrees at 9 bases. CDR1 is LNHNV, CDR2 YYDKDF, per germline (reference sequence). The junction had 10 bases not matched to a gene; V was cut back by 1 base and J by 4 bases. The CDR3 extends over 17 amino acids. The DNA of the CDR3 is TGTGCCACCAGCAGAGGGGGGTCTAGCGGGATCTCAGAGACCCAGTACTTC. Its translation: CATSRGGSSGISETQYF.

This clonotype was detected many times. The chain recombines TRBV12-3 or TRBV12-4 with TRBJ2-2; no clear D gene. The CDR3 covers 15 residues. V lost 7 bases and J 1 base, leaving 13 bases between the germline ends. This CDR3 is CASTLGGRNTGELFF. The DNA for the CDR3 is TGTGCCAGCACACTCGGCGGTAGGAACACCGGGGAGCTGTTTTTT.

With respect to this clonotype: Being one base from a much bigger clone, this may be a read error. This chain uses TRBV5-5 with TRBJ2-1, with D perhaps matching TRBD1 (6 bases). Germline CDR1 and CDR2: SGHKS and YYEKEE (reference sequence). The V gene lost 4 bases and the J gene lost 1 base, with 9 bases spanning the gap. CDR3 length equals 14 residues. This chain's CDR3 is CASSLGTSYNEQFF. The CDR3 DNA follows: TGTGCCAGCAGCCTCGGGACATCCTACAATGAGCAGTTCTTC.

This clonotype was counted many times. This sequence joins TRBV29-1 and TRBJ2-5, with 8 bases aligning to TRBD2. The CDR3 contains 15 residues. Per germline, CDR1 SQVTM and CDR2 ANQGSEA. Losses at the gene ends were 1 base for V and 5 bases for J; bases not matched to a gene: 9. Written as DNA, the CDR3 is TGCAGCGTTGAAGCCCGGGGGGGGGCGGGGGAGACCCAGTACTTC. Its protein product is CSVEARGGAGETQYF.

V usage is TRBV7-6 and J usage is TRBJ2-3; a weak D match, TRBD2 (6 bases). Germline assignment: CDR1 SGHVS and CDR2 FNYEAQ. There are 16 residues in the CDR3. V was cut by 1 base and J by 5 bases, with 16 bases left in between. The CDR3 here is CASSLDPAAGGDTQYF. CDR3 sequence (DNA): TGTGCCAGCAGCTTAGACCCGGCGGCCGGGGGAGATACGCAGTATTTT.

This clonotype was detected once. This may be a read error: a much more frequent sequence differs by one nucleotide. CDR3: CASNLDRGPGGELFF. The CDR3 nucleotides are TGTGCCAGCAACTTAGATCGGGGGCCAGGCGGGGAGCTGTTTTTT. This rearrangement joins TRBV11-2 to TRBJ2-2, with D perhaps TRBD1 or TRBD2 (6 bases each). The V gene's germline CDR1 is SGHAT and CDR2 FQNNGV. The CDR3 is 15 residues long.

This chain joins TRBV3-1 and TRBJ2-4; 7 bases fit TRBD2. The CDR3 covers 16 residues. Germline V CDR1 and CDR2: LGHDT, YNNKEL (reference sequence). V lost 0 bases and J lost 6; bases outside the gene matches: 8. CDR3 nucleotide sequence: TGTGCCAGCAGCCAAGATCTTGGCGGGGGTCTAAACATTCAGTACTTC. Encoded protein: CASSQDLGGGLNIQYF.

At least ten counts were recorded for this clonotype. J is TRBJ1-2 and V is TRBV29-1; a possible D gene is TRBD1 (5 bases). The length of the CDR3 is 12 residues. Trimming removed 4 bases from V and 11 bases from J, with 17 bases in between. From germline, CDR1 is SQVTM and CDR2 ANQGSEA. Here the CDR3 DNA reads TGCAGCGTTGTTTTATGGCAGGGTATATACACCTTC. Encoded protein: CSVVLWQGIYTF.

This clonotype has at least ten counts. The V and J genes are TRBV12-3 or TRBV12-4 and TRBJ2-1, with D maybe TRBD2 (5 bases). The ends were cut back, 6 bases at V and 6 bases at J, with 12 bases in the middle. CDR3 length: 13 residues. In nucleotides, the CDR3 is TGTGCCAGCAGACGTGCGGGCACCAATGAGCAGTTCTTC. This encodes CASRRAGTNEQFF.

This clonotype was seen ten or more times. The CDR3 sequence: CASSDPNDVAGVGNEQFF. CDR3 DNA: TGTGCCAGCAGTGATCCAAACGATGTAGCGGGGGTCGGGAATGAGCAGTTCTTC. The genes are TRBV2 and TRBJ2-1; 9 nucleotides line up with TRBD2. Germline assignment: CDR1 SNHLY and CDR2 FYNNEI. The CDR3 extends over 18 amino acids. V lost 3 bases and J lost 7; bases outside the gene matches: 16.

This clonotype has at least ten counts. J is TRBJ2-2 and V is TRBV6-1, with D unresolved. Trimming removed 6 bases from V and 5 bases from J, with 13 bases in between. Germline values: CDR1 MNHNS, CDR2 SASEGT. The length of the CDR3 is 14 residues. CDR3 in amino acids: CASRSSSWTGELFF. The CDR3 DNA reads TGTGCCAGCAGGTCCAGTAGCTGGACCGGGGAGCTGTTTTTT.

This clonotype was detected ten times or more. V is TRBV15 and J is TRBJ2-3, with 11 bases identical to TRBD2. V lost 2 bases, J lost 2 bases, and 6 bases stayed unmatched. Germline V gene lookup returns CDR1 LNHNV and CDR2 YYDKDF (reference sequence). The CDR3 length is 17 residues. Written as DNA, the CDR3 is TGTGCCACCAGCAGACAACTTAGCGGGAGGGCCACAGATACGCAGTATTTT. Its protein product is CATSRQLSGRATDTQYF.

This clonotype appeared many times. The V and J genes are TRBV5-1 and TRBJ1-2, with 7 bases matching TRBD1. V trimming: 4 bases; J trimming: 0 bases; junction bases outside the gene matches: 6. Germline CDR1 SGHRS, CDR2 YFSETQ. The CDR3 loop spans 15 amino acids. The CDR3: CASSPGQPSNYGYTF. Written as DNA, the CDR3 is TGCGCCAGCAGCCCGGGACAGCCCTCTAACTATGGCTACACCTTC.

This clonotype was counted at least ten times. In nucleotides, the CDR3 is TGTGCCAGCGGTTCTAGCGGGCTCTACAATGAGCAGTTCTTC. Residues: CASGSSGLYNEQFF. The genes are TRBV12-3 or TRBV12-4 and TRBJ2-1, with 8 positions matching TRBD2. This CDR3 is 14 amino acids long. V shed 8 bases and J 3 bases; nucleotides not matched to a gene: 6.

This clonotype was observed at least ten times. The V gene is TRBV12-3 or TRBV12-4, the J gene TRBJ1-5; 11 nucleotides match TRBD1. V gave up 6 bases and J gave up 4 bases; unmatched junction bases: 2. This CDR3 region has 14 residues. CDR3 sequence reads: CASSGTGGNQPQHF. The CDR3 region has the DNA TGTGCCAGCAGCGGGACAGGGGGTAATCAGCCCCAGCATTTT.

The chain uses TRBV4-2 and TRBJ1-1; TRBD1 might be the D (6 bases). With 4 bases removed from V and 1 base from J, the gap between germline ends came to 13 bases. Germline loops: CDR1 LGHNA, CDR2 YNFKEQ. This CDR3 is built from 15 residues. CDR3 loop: CASSLGQTENTEAFF. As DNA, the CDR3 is TGTGCCAGCAGCCTCGGACAGACAGAGAACACTGAAGCTTTCTTT.

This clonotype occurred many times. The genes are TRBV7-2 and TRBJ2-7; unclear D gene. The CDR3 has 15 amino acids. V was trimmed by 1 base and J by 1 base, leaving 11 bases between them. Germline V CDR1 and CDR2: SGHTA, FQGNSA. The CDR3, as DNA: TGTGCCAGCAGCTTAGTAGGGCTACTTTCCTACGAGCAGTACTTC. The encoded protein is CASSLVGLLSYEQYF.

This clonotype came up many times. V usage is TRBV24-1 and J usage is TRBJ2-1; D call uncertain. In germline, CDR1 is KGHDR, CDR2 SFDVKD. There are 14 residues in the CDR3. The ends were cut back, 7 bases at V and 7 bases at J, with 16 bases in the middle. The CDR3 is CATRPDRNGNEQFF. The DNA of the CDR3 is TGTGCCACCAGACCAGACCGAAATGGGAATGAGCAGTTCTTC.

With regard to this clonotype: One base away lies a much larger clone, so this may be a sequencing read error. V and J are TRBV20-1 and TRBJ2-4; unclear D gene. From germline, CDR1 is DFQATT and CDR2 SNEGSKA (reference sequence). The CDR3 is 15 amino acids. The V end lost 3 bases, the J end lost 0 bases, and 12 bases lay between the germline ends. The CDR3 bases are TGCAGTGCTAGCCCCAGTGTATTAGCCAAAAACATTCAGTACTTC. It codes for CSASPSVLAKNIQYF.

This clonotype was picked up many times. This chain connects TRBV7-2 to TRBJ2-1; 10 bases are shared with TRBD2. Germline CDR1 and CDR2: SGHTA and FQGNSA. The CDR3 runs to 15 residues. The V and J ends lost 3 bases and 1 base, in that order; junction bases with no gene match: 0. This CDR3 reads CASSFSGRSYNEQFF. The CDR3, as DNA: TGTGCCAGCAGCTTTAGCGGGAGGTCCTACAATGAGCAGTTCTTC.